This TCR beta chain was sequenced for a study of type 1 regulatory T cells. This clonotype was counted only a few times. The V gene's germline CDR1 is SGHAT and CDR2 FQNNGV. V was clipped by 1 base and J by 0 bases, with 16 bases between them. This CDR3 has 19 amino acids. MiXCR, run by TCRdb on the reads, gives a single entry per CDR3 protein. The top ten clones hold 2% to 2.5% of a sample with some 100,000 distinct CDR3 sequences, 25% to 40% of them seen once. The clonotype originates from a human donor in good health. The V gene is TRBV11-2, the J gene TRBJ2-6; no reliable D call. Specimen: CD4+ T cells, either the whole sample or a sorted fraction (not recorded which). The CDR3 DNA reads TGTGCCAGCAGCTTAGGATCCCTATTAAGAGCCTCTGGGGCCAACGTCCTGACTTTC. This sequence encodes CASSLGSLLRASGANVLTF.